This T cell receptor beta chain derives from a study of T cell responses to AZD1222 COVID-19 vaccine. Across the study: Pooled samples include second doses given at about 4 or 12 weeks. Notes on the study in general: Baseline testing showed seropositivity in only six AZD1222 recipients. Most donors were white British, females outnumbered males, and clonal diversity was possibly underestimated. Targets within unmutated variant regions were reportedly found for nearly half of spike-specific TCRs.

Method: immunoSEQ multiplex PCR; TCRdb's copy keeps in-frame clones and lacks some. Among roughly 150,000 clones listed, about 93% were seen once. CDR3 size: 13 residues. V lost 4 bases and J 7 bases, leaving 12 bases between the germline ends. Germline loops: CDR1 MNHEY, CDR2 SVGAGI. Worth noting for this clone: Its antigen is not identified.

The receptor comes from an adult in good health. The chain carries TRBV6-5 and TRBJ2-3; D is undetermined. Sequences were derived from peripheral blood, sampled on day 0 of AZD1222 vaccination. This CDR3 reads CASSSPYINTQYF. The CDR3 coding sequence is TGTGCCAGCAGTTCCCCCTACATTAATACGCAGTATTTT.